This TCR beta chain is from a study of T cells expressing NK-cell markers. Study context: Repertoires of TCR beta were obtained from T cells sorted as CD3+CD56+NKG2C+, CD3+CD56+NKG2C- and CD3+CD56-NKG2C+. Most of the eight sequenced donors tested HCMV-seropositive; one tested seronegative. Study-wide results and caveats: Over 5 donors carried dominant NKG2C+ clonotypes that made up roughly 1.0-7.5% of their CD8+ T cells.

Points on this clonotype: The antigen remains unidentified.

UMIs accompanied the 5'RACE template switching by which TCR beta cDNA was made. TCRdb re-called the 5' RACE reads and catalogs CDR3 proteins one per entry, DNA excluded. The listing contains about 380,000 distinct CDR3 sequences. Germline V gene data show CDR1 as LNHDA and CDR2 as SQIVND (reference sequence). The CDR3 consists of 16 residues. The chain has TRBV19 and TRBJ2-4; the D call from TCRdb, TRBD1, cannot be confirmed without DNA. Material for sequencing was blood T cells: a sorted CD56 or NKG2C T cell subset, CD4+ or CD8+ T cells, or bulk PBMC T cells (not recorded which). The sequence came from a man aged 18-75 years in good health. The CDR3 sequence: CASRSSDRAGGNIQYF. Drawing the rest from reference TRBV19 and TRBJ2-4, the complete variable domain is DGGITQSPKYLFRKEGQNVTLSCEQNLNHDAMYWYRQDPGQGLRLIYYSQIVNDFQKGDIAEGYSVSREKKESFPLTVTSAQKNPTAFYLCASRSSDRAGGNIQYFGAGTRLSVL.